This T cell receptor beta chain appears in the sequencing data of a study of CD8 T cells in Susac syndrome. RNA amounts of 0.5 to 1 ug underwent reverse transcription with random hexamers. An immunoSEQ multiplex PCR generated amplified TCR beta CDR3 products spanning 54 Vbeta and 13 Jbeta. TCRdb passed the immunoSEQ multiplex PCR reads through MiXCR, listing each CDR3 protein once. The sample lists approximately 230,000 distinct CDR3 sequences, about 94% occurring once. This clonotype was picked up one time. Germline V lookup: CDR1 MNHNS, CDR2 SASEGT. V was clipped by 6 bases and J by 5 bases; unmatched bases: 9. The CDR3 is 15 amino acids. It was negative isolation that provided the CD8+ and CD4+ T cells, whereas TEMRA cells were enriched by FACS.

What was sequenced was CD4+ T cells from PBMCs. The chain links TRBV6-1 to TRBJ2-7, with 11 positions matching TRBD1. The source is a human donor with multiple sclerosis. DNA of the CDR3: TGTGCCAGCAGGGACGGACAGGGGGCCTTCCACGAGCAGTACTTC. It is translated as CASRDGQGAFHEQYF.